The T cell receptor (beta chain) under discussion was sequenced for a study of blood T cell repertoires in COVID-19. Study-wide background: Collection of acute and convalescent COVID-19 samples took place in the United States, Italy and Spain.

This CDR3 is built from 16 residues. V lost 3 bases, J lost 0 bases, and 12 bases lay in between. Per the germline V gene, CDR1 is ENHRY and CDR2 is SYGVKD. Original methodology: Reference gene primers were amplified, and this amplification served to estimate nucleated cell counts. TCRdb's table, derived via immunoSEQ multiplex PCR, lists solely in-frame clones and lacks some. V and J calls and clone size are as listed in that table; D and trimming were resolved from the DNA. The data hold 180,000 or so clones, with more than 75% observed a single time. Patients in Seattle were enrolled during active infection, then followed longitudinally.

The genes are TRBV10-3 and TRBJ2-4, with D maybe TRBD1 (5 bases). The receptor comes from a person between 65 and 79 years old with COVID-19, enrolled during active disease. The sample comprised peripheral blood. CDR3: CAISELQDIAKNIQYF. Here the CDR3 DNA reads TGTGCCATCAGTGAACTACAGGATATAGCCAAAAACATTCAGTACTTC.